The 28 T cell receptor beta chains in this list originate from one sample, sequenced in a study of CD8+ T cells in alopecia areata. Sequencing relied on a cDNA template that was reverse transcribed from extracted RNA. Some clones are missing from TCRdb's copy, which holds only in-frame ones; the method was immunoSEQ multiplex PCR. Among around 200,000 clones listed, roughly 53% were seen once. Treatment described: oral pan-JAK inhibitor, 5-10 mg twice daily. Material: CD8+ T cells sorted from blood, obtained at week 24, from a patient treated with tofacitinib. These receptors all come from a human donor with alopecia areata.

The J gene is TRBJ2-3, the V gene TRBV13, with unresolved D. The CDR3 loop spans 15 amino acids. Trimming stripped 2 bases from V and 1 base from J, with 10 bases between. Germline assignment: CDR1 PRHDT and CDR2 FYEKMQ (reference sequence). The CDR3 nucleotides are TGTGCCAGCAGCTTAAGTTTCCAGGGCACAGATACGCAGTATTTT. It yields the protein CASSLSFQGTDTQYF. The full variable domain, its missing parts supplied by reference TRBV13 and TRBJ2-3, is AAGVIQSPRHLIKEKRETATLKCYPIPRHDTVYWYQQGPGQDPQFLISFYEKMQSDKGSIPDRFSAQQFSDYHSELNMSSLELGDSALYFCASSLSFQGTDTQYFGPGTRLTVL.

The rearrangement links TRBV29-1 to TRBJ2-6; TRBD1 agrees at 8 bases. Trimming at V came to 8 bases and at J to 0 bases, leaving 12 bases not matched to a gene. The CDR3 is 17 amino acids. Germline V CDR1 and CDR2: SQVTM, ANQGSEA. CDR3 sequence: CSTYLGQENSGANVLTF. In DNA form, the CDR3 reads TGCAGCACTTACTTGGGACAGGAGAACTCTGGGGCCAACGTCCTGACTTTC.

This clone was counted between two and nine times. CDR3 in amino acids: CASGSRENIQYF. CDR3 nucleotides: TGTGCCAGCGGGAGCAGAGAAAACATTCAGTACTTC. This chain uses TRBV2 with TRBJ2-4, with D possibly TRBD2 on 5 matching bases. V was cut by 8 bases and J by 5 bases, with 10 bases left in between. This CDR3 spans 12 amino acids. CDR1 is SNHLY and CDR2 is FYNNEI in the germline V gene.

This chain uses TRBV6-5 with TRBJ1-4; D is unclear. The CDR3 loop spans 15 amino acids. Germline values: CDR1 MNHEY, CDR2 SVGAGI. V was cut by 4 bases and J by 0 bases, with 9 bases left in between. Here the CDR3 reads CASSSSGTTNEKLFF. In nucleotides, the CDR3 is TGTGCCAGCAGTTCATCAGGAACAACTAATGAAAAACTGTTTTTT.

For this clone: Compared with germline, one end of the junction differs, possibly owing to a read error. The chain combines TRBV6-1 with TRBJ1-2; tentative D call: TRBD1 (6 bases). Germline V lookup: CDR1 MNHNS, CDR2 SASEGT. The CDR3 runs 15 residues. CDR3 sequence: CASREVWGATGGYTF. In DNA form, the CDR3 reads TGTGCCAGCAGAGAAGTGTGGGGGGCGACGGGTGGCTACACCTTC.

The chain employs TRBV29-1 and TRBJ2-2; D unresolved. Germline V gene lookup returns CDR1 SQVTM and CDR2 ANQGSEA. Trimming shortened V by 5 bases and J by 8 bases, and 12 bases separated the two germline ends. This CDR3 contains 12 residues. In DNA form, the CDR3 reads TGCAGCGTTTCCCGTGTCTCGGGGGAGCTGTTTTTT. Amino acids: CSVSRVSGELFF.

The J gene is TRBJ2-3, the V gene TRBV4-2, with D tentatively TRBD1 (5 bases). V lost 4 bases, J lost 1 base, and 9 bases lay in between. CDR3 size: 14 residues. Germline V gene lookup returns CDR1 LGHNA and CDR2 YNFKEQ. The CDR3 nucleotides are TGTGCCAGCAGCCCTAAAGGGGGCACAGATACGCAGTATTTT. Its protein is CASSPKGGTDTQYF.

The chain employs TRBV27 and TRBJ1-2; TRBD1 matches 7 bases. This CDR3 spans 13 amino acids. V dropped 6 bases and J dropped 5; count of bases not matched to a gene: 6. CDR1 is MNHEY and CDR2 is SMNVEV in the germline V gene (reference sequence). The CDR3 loop is CASRSGGPYGYTF. As DNA, the CDR3 is TGTGCCAGCAGGTCAGGGGGACCTTATGGCTACACCTTC.

The V gene is TRBV13, the J gene TRBJ2-7; TRBD1 agrees at 7 bases. Trimming cost V 4 bases and J 0 bases; bases outside gene matches: 3. Looked up from germline, CDR1 is PRHDT and CDR2 is FYEKMQ (reference sequence). CDR3 size: 14 residues. CDR3 in amino acids: CASSSGTASYEQYF. Here the CDR3 DNA reads TGTGCCAGCAGCTCCGGGACAGCCTCCTACGAGCAGTACTTC.

The J gene is TRBJ2-3, the V gene TRBV25-1; TRBD1 aligns across 7 bases. This CDR3 is 14 amino acids long. V gave up 1 base and J gave up 4 bases; unmatched junction bases: 2. Germline CDR1 MGHDK, CDR2 SYGVNS. CDR3 region: CASSELGTADTQYF. The CDR3 DNA is TGTGCCAGCAGTGAATTGGGGACAGCAGATACGCAGTATTTT.

This clone has a handful of counts. The chain has TRBV4-2 and TRBJ1-1, with TRBD1 as a possible D gene (5 bases). The CDR3 is made up of 17 amino acids. V dropped 1 base and J dropped 4 bases, with 19 bases sitting between them. The germline CDR1 and CDR2 sequences are LGHNA and YNFKEQ. As DNA, the CDR3 is TGTGCCAGCAGCCAAGTACCCGCGGCCCAGGGTCGCACTGAAGCTTTCTTT. It translates to CASSQVPAAQGRTEAFF.

This clone has more than one count but fewer than ten. This chain uses TRBV5-1 with TRBJ2-7; 7 positions match TRBD1. The V segment lost 0 bases and the J segment 2 bases; nucleotides outside the gene matches: 2. The CDR3 covers 14 residues. Germline V CDR1 and CDR2: SGHRS, YFSETQ. This CDR3 is CASSLETGPYEQYF. The CDR3 DNA reads TGCGCCAGCAGCTTGGAGACAGGGCCCTACGAGCAGTACTTC.

V and J are TRBV7-3 and TRBJ1-6; no clear D. The CDR3 consists of 15 residues. From germline, CDR1 is SGHTA and CDR2 FQGTGA. Trimming stripped 0 bases from V and 10 bases from J, with 13 bases between. As DNA, the CDR3 is TGTGCCAGCAGCTTAACCGGGCAGCTTAGGTCACCCCTCCACTTT. It translates to CASSLTGQLRSPLHF.

In DNA, the CDR3 is TGTGCCAGCAGTTTACTGGGGCGAGCTTTCTTT. Its protein product is CASSLLGRAFF. The rearrangement links TRBV27 to TRBJ1-1; D perhaps matches TRBD1 (5 bases). The CDR3 runs 11 residues. V was trimmed by 2 bases and J by 10 bases, leaving 8 bases between them. Per the germline V gene, CDR1 is MNHEY and CDR2 is SMNVEV (reference sequence).

This chain joins TRBV29-1 and TRBJ2-1, with D unresolved. Germline loops: CDR1 SQVTM, CDR2 ANQGSEA. CDR3 length: 11 residues. Trimming left V 6 bases short and J 5 bases short, with 8 bases between. CDR3 coding DNA: TGCAGCGTCCGCTCTAACAATGAGCAGTTCTTC. Its protein product is CSVRSNNEQFF.

This rearrangement joins TRBV29-1 to TRBJ2-4; D not certain. Trimming removed 0 bases from V and 4 bases from J, with 13 bases in between. The V gene's germline CDR1 is SQVTM and CDR2 ANQGSEA. The CDR3 extends over 15 amino acids. The CDR3 region has the DNA TGCAGCGTTGAAGATTGGGCACAAGGTAAAAACATTCAGTACTTC. This codes for CSVEDWAQGKNIQYF.

This clone has more than one count but fewer than ten. The chain recombines TRBV4-2 with TRBJ2-1, with 10 bases matching TRBD1. The V gene end was trimmed by 4 bases and the J gene end by 2 bases; junction bases not matched to a gene: 2. Germline V gene data show CDR1 as LGHNA and CDR2 as YNFKEQ. CDR3 length equals 15 residues. CDR3 sequence: CASSPGTGAYNEQFF. CDR3 nucleotides: TGTGCCAGCAGCCCCGGGACAGGGGCCTACAATGAGCAGTTCTTC.

This clone occurred a few times. The chain combines TRBV5-1 with TRBJ2-7; 7 positions agree with TRBD1. V trimming: 1 base; J trimming: 1 base; junction bases outside the gene matches: 5. Germline-derived CDR1 and CDR2 are SGHRS and YFSETQ. The CDR3 sequence is 15 residues long. CDR3 sequence: CASSLSGTASYEQYF. For the CDR3, the DNA is TGCGCCAGCAGCTTGTCCGGGACAGCATCCTACGAGCAGTACTTC. Full variable domain (remainder filled in from reference TRBV5-1 and TRBJ2-7): KAGVTQTPRYLIKTRGQQVTLSCSPISGHRSVSWYQQTPGQGLQFLFEYFSETQRNKGNFPGRFSGRQFSNSRSEMNVSTLELGDSALYLCASSLSGTASYEQYFGPGTRLTVT.

The CDR3 region is CASSQSRWGRGPLRGTDTQYF. As DNA, the CDR3 is TGCGCCAGCAGTCAATCCCGGTGGGGCAGGGGGCCCCTCCGGGGCACAGATACGCAGTATTTT. The V and J genes are TRBV23-1 and TRBJ2-3; 8 bases align to TRBD1. TRBV23-1 is an open reading frame whose function is uncertain. This CDR3 is built from 21 residues. Trimming took 0 bases from V and 1 from J; bases not matched to a gene: 18.

The table lists this clone with a few counts. In DNA, the CDR3 is TGCGCCAGCAGCTTGGTGGTAGACAATGAGCAGTTCTTC. Its protein product is CASSLVVDNEQFF. The chain joins TRBV5-1 to TRBJ2-1; D ambiguous. The CDR3 is made up of 13 amino acids. Deletions cut 0 bases from V and 5 bases from J, with 6 bases between. Per the germline V gene, CDR1 is SGHRS and CDR2 is YFSETQ.

This clone came up a few times. The genes are TRBV27 and TRBJ1-5; D is unresolved. The CDR3 has 14 residues. V was clipped by 7 bases and J by 5 bases, with 15 bases between them. Germline values: CDR1 MNHEY, CDR2 SMNVEV (reference sequence). The CDR3 here is CASKALGGDQPQHF. As DNA, the CDR3 is TGTGCCAGCAAGGCCCTGGGCGGGGATCAGCCCCAGCATTTT.

This clone has more than one count but fewer than ten. The chain couples TRBV7-9 to TRBJ2-7, with 8 bases lining up with TRBD2. Trimming took 3 bases from V and 2 from J; bases not matched to a gene: 3. The CDR3 extends over 14 amino acids. From germline, CDR1 is SEHNR and CDR2 FQNEAQ (reference sequence). In nucleotides, the CDR3 is TGTGCCAGCAGCTTGCGGGGGGACCCCTACGAGCAGTACTTC. Its translation: CASSLRGDPYEQYF.

The V and J genes are TRBV6-5 and TRBJ1-2; D not resolved. V lost 0 bases and J lost 8, with 16 bases in between. Per germline, CDR1 MNHEY and CDR2 SVGAGI. The CDR3 spans 15 residues. The CDR3 is CASSYSTGNLGGYTF. Here the CDR3 DNA reads TGTGCCAGCAGTTACTCGACGGGGAACCTAGGAGGCTACACCTTC.

The chain joins TRBV7-8 to TRBJ2-5, with 13 bases identical to TRBD2. J lost 2 bases, V lost 5 bases, and 2 bases had no gene match. The CDR3 is made up of 15 amino acids. Germline V gene sequence: CDR1 SGHVS, CDR2 FQNEAQ. The CDR3 spells CASSRTSGGQETQYF. The CDR3 bases are TGTGCCAGCAGCCGGACTAGCGGGGGTCAAGAGACCCAGTACTTC.

Here the CDR3 reads CASSGNTF. In DNA form, the CDR3 reads TGTGCCAGCAGCGGGAACACCTTC. This chain uses TRBV9 with TRBJ1-2, with D unresolved. Trimming removed 3 bases at V and 12 bases at J, with 3 bases between. There are 8 residues in the CDR3. CDR1 SGDLS and CDR2 YYNGEE come from the germline V gene.

This clone appeared once. The J gene is TRBJ2-7, the V gene TRBV5-1; 10 bases line up with TRBD1. Losses at the gene ends were 10 bases for V and 5 bases for J; bases not matched to a gene: 9. Germline CDR1 SGHRS, CDR2 YFSETQ. This CDR3 region has 13 residues. The CDR3 sequence: CASSLTGGHEQYF. The DNA for the CDR3 is TGCGCCTCTTCATTGACAGGGGGCCACGAGCAGTACTTC. The full variable domain, completed using reference TRBV5-1 and TRBJ2-7, is KAGVTQTPRYLIKTRGQQVTLSCSPISGHRSVSWYQQTPGQGLQFLFEYFSETQRNKGNFPGRFSGRQFSNSRSEMNVSTLELGDSALYLCASSLTGGHEQYFGPGTRLTVT.

The chain has TRBV6-5 and TRBJ2-3, with TRBD1 identical over 7 bases. Germline V gene data show CDR1 as MNHEY and CDR2 as SVGAGI. The CDR3 has 13 amino acids. Trimming took 7 bases from V and 4 from J; bases not matched to a gene: 5. The CDR3 loop is CASTPGQADTQYF. Written as DNA, the CDR3 is TGTGCCAGCACCCCAGGACAGGCAGATACGCAGTATTTT.

This clone has more than one count but fewer than ten. The sample contains more than one DNA sequence encoding this CDR3. CDR3 amino acids: CASSPRGETQYF. In DNA form, the CDR3 reads TGTGCCAGCAGTCCCCGGGGTGAGACCCAGTACTTC. The chain joins TRBV9 to TRBJ2-5; maybe TRBD2 (5 bases). The CDR3 is 12 residues long. Trimming took off 5 bases at V and 5 bases at J, with 10 bases between the two ends. Germline-derived CDR1 and CDR2 are SGDLS and YYNGEE.